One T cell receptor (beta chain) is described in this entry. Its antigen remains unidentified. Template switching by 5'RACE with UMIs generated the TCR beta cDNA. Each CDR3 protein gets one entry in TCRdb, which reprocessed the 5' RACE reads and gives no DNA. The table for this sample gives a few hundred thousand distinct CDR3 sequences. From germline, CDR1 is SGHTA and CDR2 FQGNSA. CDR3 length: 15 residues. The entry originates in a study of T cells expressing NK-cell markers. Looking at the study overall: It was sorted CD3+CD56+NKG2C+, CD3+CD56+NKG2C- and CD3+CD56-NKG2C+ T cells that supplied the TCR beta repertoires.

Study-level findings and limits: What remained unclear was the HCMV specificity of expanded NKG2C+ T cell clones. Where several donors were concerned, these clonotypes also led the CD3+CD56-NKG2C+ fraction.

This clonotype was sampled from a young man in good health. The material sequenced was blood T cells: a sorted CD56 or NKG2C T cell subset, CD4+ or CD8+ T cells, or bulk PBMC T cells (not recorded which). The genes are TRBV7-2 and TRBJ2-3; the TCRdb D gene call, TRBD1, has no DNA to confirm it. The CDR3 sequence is CASSLAMLGADTQYF.